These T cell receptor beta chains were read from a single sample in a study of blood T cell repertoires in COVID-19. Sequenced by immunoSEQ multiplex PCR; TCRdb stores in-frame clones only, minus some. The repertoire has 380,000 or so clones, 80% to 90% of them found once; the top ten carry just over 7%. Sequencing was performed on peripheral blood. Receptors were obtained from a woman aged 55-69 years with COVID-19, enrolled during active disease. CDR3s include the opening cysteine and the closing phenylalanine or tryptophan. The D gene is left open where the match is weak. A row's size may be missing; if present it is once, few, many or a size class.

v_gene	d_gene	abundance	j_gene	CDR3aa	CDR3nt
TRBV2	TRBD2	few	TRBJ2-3	CASAGRSGGTDTQYF	TGTGCCTCCGCGGGCCGTAGCGGGGGCACAGATACGCAGTATTTT
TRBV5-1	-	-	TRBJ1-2	CASSTGPNYGYTF	TGCGCCAGCAGCACAGGGCCTAACTATGGCTACACCTTC
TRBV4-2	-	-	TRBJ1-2	CASVDRSGYGYTF	TGTGCCAGCGTGGACAGATCAGGGTATGGCTACACCTTC
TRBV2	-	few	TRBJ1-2	CASSERWRGDSGYTF	TGTGCCAGCAGTGAAAGATGGAGGGGAGACTCTGGCTACACCTTC
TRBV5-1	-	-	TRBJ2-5	CASSLVGAYQETQYF	TGCGCCAGCAGCTTGGTGGGGGCGTACCAAGAGACCCAGTACTTC
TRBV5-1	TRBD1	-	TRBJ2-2	CASSWPKQGANTGELFF	TGCGCCAGCAGCTGGCCAAAACAGGGGGCGAACACCGGGGAGCTGTTTTTT
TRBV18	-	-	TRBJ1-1	CASSPGTIMNTEAFF	TGTGCCAGCTCACCGGGGACAATAATGAACACTGAAGCTTTCTTT
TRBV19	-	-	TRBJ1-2	CASSMFAGMGLKKRGYTF	TGTGCCAGTAGTATGTTCGCCGGGATGGGCCTAAAGAAGCGTGGCTACACCTTC
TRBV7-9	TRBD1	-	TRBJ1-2	CASSLALVQGARGYTF	TGTGCCAGCAGCTTAGCGCTCGTACAGGGGGCGCGGGGCTACACCTTC
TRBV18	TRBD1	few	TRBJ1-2	CASSLPGLRGGYTF	TGTGCCAGCTCACTTCCAGGACTCAGGGGGGGCTACACCTTC
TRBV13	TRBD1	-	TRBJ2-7	CASSLAARQGRFIYEQYF	TGTGCCAGCAGCTTAGCGGCGAGACAGGGACGGTTCATCTACGAGCAGTACTTC
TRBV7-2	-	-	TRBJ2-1	CASSLRRGGEQFF	TGTGCCAGCAGCTTACGCAGGGGCGGTGAGCAGTTCTTC
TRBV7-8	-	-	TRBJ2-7	CASSITAREGLKLRSQYF	TGTGCCAGCAGCATAACGGCCAGGGAAGGCCTAAAGTTGCGTTCGCAGTACTTC
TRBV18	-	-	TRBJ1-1	CASSPWTVLNTEAFF	TGTGCCAGCTCACCCTGGACAGTTTTAAACACTGAAGCTTTCTTT
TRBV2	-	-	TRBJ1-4	CASNRDSASNEKLFF	TGTGCCAGCAACCGAGACAGCGCTTCTAATGAAAAACTGTTTTTT
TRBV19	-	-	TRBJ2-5	CASSILAETQYF	TGTGCCAGTAGTATCCTAGCGGAGACCCAGTACTTC
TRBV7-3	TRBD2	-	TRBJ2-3	CASSFQAGGTDTQYF	TGTGCCAGCAGCTTTCAAGCGGGGGGCACAGATACGCAGTATTTT
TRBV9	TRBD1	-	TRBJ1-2	CASSPTGGGGYTF	TGTGCCAGCAGCCCCACAGGGGGCGGTGGCTACACCTTC
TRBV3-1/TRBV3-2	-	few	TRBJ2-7	CASSALGDEQYF	TGTGCCAGCAGCGCACTGGGCGACGAGCAGTACTTC
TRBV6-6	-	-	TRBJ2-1	CARNAGQRDDNEQFF	TGTGCCAGGAACGCGGGACAGAGAGACGACAATGAGCAGTTCTTC
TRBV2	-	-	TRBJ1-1	CASSVGRTDGEAFF	TGTGCCAGCAGTGTCGGTAGAACAGATGGTGAAGCTTTCTTT
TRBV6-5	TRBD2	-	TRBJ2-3	CASRNSGGSTDTQYF	TGTGCCAGCAGAAATAGCGGGGGGAGCACAGATACGCAGTATTTT
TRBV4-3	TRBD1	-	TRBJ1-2	CASSPLTGRSYTF	TGCGCCAGCAGCCCCTTGACAGGGAGAAGCTACACCTTC
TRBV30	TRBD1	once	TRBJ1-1	CAWTRTGVSRAFF	TGTGCCTGGACAAGGACAGGGGTCTCCCGAGCTTTCTTT
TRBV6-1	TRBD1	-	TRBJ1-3	CASSADRGPGNTIYF	TGTGCCAGCAGTGCCGACAGGGGGCCTGGAAACACCATATATTTT
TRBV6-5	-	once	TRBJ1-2	CASTQRRDFGYTF	TGTGCCAGCACCCAACGGAGGGATTTTGGCTACACCTTC
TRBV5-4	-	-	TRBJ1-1	CASSLAQQNTEAFF	TGTGCCAGCAGCTTGGCACAGCAGAACACTGAAGCTTTCTTT
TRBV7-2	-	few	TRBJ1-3	CASSLGSSGNTIYF	TGTGCCAGCAGCTTAGGTAGCTCTGGAAACACCATATATTTT
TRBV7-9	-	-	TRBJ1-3	CASGRGDGNTIYF	TGTGCGTCCGGCAGGGGCGACGGAAACACCATATATTTT
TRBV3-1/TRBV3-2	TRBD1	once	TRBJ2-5	CASRYNPGQGTGNQETQYF	TGTGCCAGCAGGTACAACCCGGGACAGGGTACTGGGAATCAAGAGACCCAGTACTTC
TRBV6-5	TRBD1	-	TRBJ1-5	CASRPTTGAKQPQHF	TGTGCCAGCAGGCCAACGACAGGGGCAAAGCAGCCCCAGCATTTT
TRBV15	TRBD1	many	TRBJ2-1	CATSRRDSQGYNEQFF	TGTGCCACCAGCAGACGGGACAGTCAGGGGTACAATGAGCAGTTCTTC
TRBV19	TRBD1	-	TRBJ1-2	CASSIGTGSGGYTF	TGTGCCAGTAGTATAGGGACAGGGTCTGGTGGCTACACCTTC
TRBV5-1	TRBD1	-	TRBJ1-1	CASSPRATGGGNTEAFF	TGCGCCAGCAGCCCCAGGGCGACAGGGGGAGGGAACACTGAAGCTTTCTTT
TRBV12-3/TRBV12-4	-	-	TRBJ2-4	CASSLPGNIQYF	TGTGCCAGCAGTTTGCCCGGGAACATTCAGTACTTC
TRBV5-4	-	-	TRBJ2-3	CASSQQGVSTQYF	TGTGCCAGCAGTCAGCAGGGTGTAAGTACGCAGTATTTT
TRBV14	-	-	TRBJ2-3	CASSLYPTDTQYF	TGTGCCAGCAGCCTATATCCCACAGATACGCAGTATTTT
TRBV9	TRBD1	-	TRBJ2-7	CASSVEGGPTYEQYF	TGTGCCAGCAGCGTAGAAGGGGGCCCCACCTACGAGCAGTACTTC
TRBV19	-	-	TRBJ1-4	CASSIGQRTANEKLFF	TGTGCCAGTAGTATAGGACAGCGGACAGCTAATGAAAAACTGTTTTTT
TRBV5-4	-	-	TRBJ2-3	CASSLVGRGGATQYF	TGTGCCAGCAGCTTGGTGGGGCGGGGTGGGGCTACGCAGTATTTT
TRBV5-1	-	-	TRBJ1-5	CASSLDRQGLGLPQHF	TGCGCCAGCAGCTTGGACCGGCAGGGGCTGGGGCTGCCCCAGCATTTT
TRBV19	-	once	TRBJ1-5	CASSKKDWYSNQPQHF	TGTGCCAGTAGCAAAAAAGACTGGTATAGCAATCAGCCCCAGCATTTT
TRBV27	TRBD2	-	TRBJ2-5	CASSSLRGSPEAQYF	TGTGCCAGCAGTTCCCTGCGGGGGAGCCCCGAGGCCCAGTACTTC
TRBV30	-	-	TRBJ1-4	CAWSVRRGTNEKLFF	TGTGCCTGGAGTGTACGAAGGGGAACTAATGAAAAACTGTTTTTT
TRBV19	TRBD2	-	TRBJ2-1	CASRRRASGGNNEQFF	TGTGCCAGTAGACGCAGAGCTAGCGGGGGGAACAATGAGCAGTTCTTC
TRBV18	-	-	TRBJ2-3	CASSPREQTDTQYF	TGTGCCAGCTCCCCAAGGGAGCAGACAGATACGCAGTATTTT
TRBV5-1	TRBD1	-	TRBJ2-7	CASGSRDRGVNEQYF	TGCGCCAGCGGGTCCCGGGACAGGGGGGTCAACGAGCAGTACTTC
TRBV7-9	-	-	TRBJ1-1	CASSLVADTEAFF	TGTGCCAGCAGCTTAGTGGCAGACACTGAAGCTTTCTTT
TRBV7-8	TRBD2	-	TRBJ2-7	CASSCRWTSDCEQYF	TGTGCCAGCAGCTGCCGGTGGACTAGCGATTGCGAGCAGTACTTC
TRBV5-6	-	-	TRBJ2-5	CASSLKGLGQETQYF	TGTGCCAGCAGCTTGAAGGGGCTAGGACAAGAGACCCAGTACTTC
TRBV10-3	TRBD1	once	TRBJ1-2	CAISVGRGLNYGYTF	TGTGCCATCAGTGTAGGCAGGGGGTTGAACTATGGCTACACCTTC
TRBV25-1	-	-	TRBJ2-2	CASSEGGFRAGDTGELFF	TGTGCCAGCAGTGAAGGGGGCTTTCGCGCAGGGGACACCGGGGAGCTGTTTTTT
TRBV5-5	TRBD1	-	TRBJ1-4	CASSPTVTGTGADNEKLFF	TGTGCCAGCAGCCCTACCGTAACCGGGACAGGGGCCGATAATGAAAAACTGTTTTTT
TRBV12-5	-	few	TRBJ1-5	CASGLGGDQPQHF	TGTGCTAGTGGCCTGGGGGGGGATCAGCCCCAGCATTTT
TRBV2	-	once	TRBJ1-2	CASSVRLYYGYTF	TGTGCCAGCAGTGTCCGACTCTACTATGGCTACACCTTC
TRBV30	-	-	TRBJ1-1	CACNSRVTNRKSAFF	TGTGCCTGCAACTCCCGGGTCACAAATCGTAAGTCAGCTTTCTTT
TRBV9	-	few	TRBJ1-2	CASSVEGSRVGYGYTF	TGTGCCAGCAGCGTAGAGGGATCGAGGGTGGGCTATGGCTACACCTTC